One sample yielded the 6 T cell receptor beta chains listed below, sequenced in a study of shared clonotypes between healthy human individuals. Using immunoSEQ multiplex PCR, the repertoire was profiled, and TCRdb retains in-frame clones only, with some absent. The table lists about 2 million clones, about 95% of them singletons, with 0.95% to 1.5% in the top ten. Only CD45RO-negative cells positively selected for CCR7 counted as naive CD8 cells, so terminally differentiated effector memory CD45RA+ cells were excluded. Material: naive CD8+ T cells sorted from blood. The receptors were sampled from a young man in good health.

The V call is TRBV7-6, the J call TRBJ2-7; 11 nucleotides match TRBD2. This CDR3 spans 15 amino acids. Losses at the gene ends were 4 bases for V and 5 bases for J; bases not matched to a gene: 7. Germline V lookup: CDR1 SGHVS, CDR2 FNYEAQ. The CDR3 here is CASSSTSGSSNEQYF. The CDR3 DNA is TGTGCCAGCAGCTCAACTAGCGGGAGTTCCAACGAGCAGTACTTC. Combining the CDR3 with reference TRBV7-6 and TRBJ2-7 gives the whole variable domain GAGVSQSPRYKVTKRGQDVALRCDPISGHVSLYWYRQALGQGPEFLTYFNYEAQQDKSGLPNDRFSAERPEGSISTLTIQRTEQRDSAMYRCASSSTSGSSNEQYFGPGTRLTVT.

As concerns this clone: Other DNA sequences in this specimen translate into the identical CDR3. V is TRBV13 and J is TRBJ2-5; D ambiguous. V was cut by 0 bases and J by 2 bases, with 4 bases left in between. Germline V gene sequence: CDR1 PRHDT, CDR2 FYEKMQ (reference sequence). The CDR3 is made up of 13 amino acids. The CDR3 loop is CASSLGEQETQYF. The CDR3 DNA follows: TGTGCCAGCAGCTTAGGGGAGCAAGAGACCCAGTACTTC.

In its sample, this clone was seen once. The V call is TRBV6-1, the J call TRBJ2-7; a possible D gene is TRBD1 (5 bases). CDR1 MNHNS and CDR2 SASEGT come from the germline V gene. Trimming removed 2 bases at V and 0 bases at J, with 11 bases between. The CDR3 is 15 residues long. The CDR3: CASSEPTGDSYEQYF. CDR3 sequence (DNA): TGTGCCAGCAGTGAACCCACAGGCGACTCCTACGAGCAGTACTTC.

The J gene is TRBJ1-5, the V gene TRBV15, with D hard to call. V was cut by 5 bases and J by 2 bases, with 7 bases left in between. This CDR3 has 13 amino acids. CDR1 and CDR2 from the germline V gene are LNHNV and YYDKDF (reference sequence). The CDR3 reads CATSPVRNQPQHF. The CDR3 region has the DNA TGTGCCACCAGCCCGGTCCGCAATCAGCCCCAGCATTTT.

CDR3 sequence (DNA): TGTGCCAGCAGTGAACCCACGGGAGGAGTAGAGACCCAGTACTTC. Residues: CASSEPTGGVETQYF. The chain combines TRBV2 with TRBJ2-5; 7 bases agree with TRBD2. V lost 2 bases to trimming and J lost 4 bases; unmatched junction nucleotides: 7. The length of the CDR3 is 15 residues. Germline CDR1 SNHLY, CDR2 FYNNEI.

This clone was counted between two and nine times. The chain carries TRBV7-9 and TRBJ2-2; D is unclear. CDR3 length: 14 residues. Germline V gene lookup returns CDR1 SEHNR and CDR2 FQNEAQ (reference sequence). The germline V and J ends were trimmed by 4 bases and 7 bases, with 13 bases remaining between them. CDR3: CASSYPAWGGELFF. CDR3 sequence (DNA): TGTGCCAGCAGCTACCCGGCCTGGGGCGGGGAGCTGTTTTTT. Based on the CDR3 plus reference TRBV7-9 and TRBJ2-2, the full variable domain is DTGVSQNPRHKITKRGQNVTFRCDPISEHNRLYWYRQTLGQGPEFLTYFQNEAQLEKSRLLSDRFSAERPKGSFSTLEIQRTEQGDSAMYLCASSYPAWGGELFFGEGSRLTVL.